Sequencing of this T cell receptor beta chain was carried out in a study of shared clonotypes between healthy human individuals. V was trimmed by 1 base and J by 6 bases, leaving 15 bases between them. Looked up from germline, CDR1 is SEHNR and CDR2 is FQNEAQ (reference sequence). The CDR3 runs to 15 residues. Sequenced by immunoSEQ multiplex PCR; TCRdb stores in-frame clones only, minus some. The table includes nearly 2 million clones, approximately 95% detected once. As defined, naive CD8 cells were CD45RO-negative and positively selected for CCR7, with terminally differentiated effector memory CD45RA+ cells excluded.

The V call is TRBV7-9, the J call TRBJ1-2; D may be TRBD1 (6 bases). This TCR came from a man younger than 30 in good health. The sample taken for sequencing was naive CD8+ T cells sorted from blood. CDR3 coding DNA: TGTGCCAGCAGCTTAGTCCTCACAGGGAACGATGGCTACACCTTC. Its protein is CASSLVLTGNDGYTF.